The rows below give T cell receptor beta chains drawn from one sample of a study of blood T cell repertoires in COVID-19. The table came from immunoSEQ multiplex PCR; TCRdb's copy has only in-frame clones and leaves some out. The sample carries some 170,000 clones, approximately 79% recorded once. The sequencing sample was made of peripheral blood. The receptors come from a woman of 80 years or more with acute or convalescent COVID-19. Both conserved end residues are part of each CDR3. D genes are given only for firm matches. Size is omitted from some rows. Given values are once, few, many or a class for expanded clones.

CAISGEVEAFF,TGTGCCATCAGTGGGGAGGTTGAAGCTTTCTTT,TRBJ1-1,TRBV10-3,-,-
CASQSVGQDNEQFF,TGCGCCAGTCAATCCGTTGGACAGGACAATGAGCAGTTCTTC,TRBJ2-1,TRBV10-2,-,TRBD1
CASSPTVRVEQFF,TGTGCCAGCAGCCCGACAGTTCGGGTTGAGCAGTTCTTC,TRBJ2-1,TRBV7-9,-,-
CASSMTGSGTDTQYF,TGTGCCAGTAGTATGACCGGGAGCGGCACAGATACGCAGTATTTT,TRBJ2-3,TRBV19,-,-
CASSPPGLLSGNTIYF,TGTGCCAGCAGCCCCCCGGGACTGCTCTCTGGAAACACCATATATTTT,TRBJ1-3,TRBV5-6,few,-
CASSAAAGIGNTIYF,TGTGCCAGCAGTGCCGCGGCAGGGATTGGAAACACCATATATTTT,TRBJ1-3,TRBV7-9,-,-
CASIGYNEQFF,TGTGCCAGCATCGGGTACAATGAGCAGTTCTTC,TRBJ2-1,TRBV27,-,-
CASSRGNWPDTQYF,TGTGCCAGCAGTAGGGGCAACTGGCCCGATACGCAGTATTTT,TRBJ2-3,TRBV2,-,-
CASSPMGGRGNEQFF,TGTGCCAGCTCACCAATGGGCGGGAGGGGAAATGAGCAGTTCTTC,TRBJ2-1,TRBV18,once,TRBD2
CSASRGVKNTEAFF,TGCAGTGCTAGTCGGGGGGTAAAGAACACTGAAGCTTTCTTT,TRBJ1-1,TRBV20-1,few,-
CASSLLGAGELFF,TGTGCCAGCAGCTTACTCGGGGCCGGGGAGCTGTTTTTT,TRBJ2-2,TRBV7-2,-,-
CASSFQGNGYTF,TGTGCCAGCAGCTTTCAGGGTAACGGCTACACCTTC,TRBJ1-2,TRBV11-2,once,-
CASSLLGSGQGAIGYGYTF,TGTGCCAGCAGCTTATTGGGATCGGGACAGGGGGCGATTGGGTATGGCTACACCTTC,TRBJ1-2,TRBV11-2,-,TRBD1
CASSEEHLVEQFF,TGTGCCAGCAGTGAAGAACATCTAGTTGAGCAGTTCTTC,TRBJ2-1,TRBV6-1,-,-
CASSFQRIEQFF,TGTGCCAGCAGTTTCCAGCGAATTGAGCAGTTCTTC,TRBJ2-1,TRBV5-6,-,-
CASSYSRGSNYEQYF,TGTGCCAGCAGTTACTCGCGGGGATCGAACTACGAGCAGTACTTC,TRBJ2-7,TRBV6-5,-,-
CASSLGGPSAYNSPLHF,TGTGCCAGCAGCTTGGGGGGGCCAAGTGCCTATAATTCACCCCTCCACTTT,TRBJ1-6,TRBV5-4,once,-